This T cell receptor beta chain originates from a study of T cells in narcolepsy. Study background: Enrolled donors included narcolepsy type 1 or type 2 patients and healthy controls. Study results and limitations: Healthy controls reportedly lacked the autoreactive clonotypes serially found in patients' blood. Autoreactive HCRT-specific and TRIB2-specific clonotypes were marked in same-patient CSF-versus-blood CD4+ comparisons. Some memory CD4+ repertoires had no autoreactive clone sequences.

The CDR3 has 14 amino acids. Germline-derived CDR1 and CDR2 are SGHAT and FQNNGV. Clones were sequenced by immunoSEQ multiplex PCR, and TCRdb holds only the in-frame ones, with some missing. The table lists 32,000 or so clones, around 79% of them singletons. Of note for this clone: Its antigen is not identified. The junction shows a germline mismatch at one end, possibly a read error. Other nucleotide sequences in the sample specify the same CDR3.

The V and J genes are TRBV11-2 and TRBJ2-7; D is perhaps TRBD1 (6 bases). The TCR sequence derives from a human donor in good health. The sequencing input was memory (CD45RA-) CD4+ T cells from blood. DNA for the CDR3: TGTGCCAGCAGCCCGCTCAGGGGCTCCTACGAACAGTACTTC. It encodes CASSPLRGSYEQYF.